This entry is about one T cell receptor (beta chain). Its antigen target is currently unknown. No base qualities exist here, and no much larger clone lies one base off it. The sample originates from a study of cytomegalovirus exposure and HLA in healthy donors (dated 2017 in TCRdb). For context, the study as a whole: An earlier analysis of about 530 of the donors reported over 250 Gb of sequence data and about 120 million unique TCR beta sequences obtained from around 180 million T cells. Approximately 300 gigabases of sequencing data and roughly 80 million unique TCR sequences made up an early release that covered several hundred HLA-typed donors. The genetic ancestry cluster associated with self-reported Caucasian donors included roughly four fifths of the approximately 430 genotyped donors. The study was designed to test whether signatures of past pathogen exposure could be identified by cataloging public T cell receptors. The study profiled the T cell repertoires of approximately 700 subjects by immunosequencing and related them to cytomegalovirus serostatus. Along with the roughly 670-subject first cohort, a separate validation cohort of about 110 different subjects was used. The study combined high-throughput TCR immunosequencing, statistical association of individual TCRs with disease status, and machine learning to predict cytomegalovirus infection status. To study patterns of TCR occurrence, a later analysis re-analyzed previously published TCR beta repertoires from several hundred donors and added high-resolution HLA genotyping. Rather than using new phenotypic data, the later analysis identified candidate immune exposures from TCR beta sequences and from how often those sequences occurred across donors. In an earlier analysis of roughly 580 of the donors, high-throughput TCR beta sequencing was used to judge whether each TCR beta V gene segment behaved as functional or pseudogenic. Alongside the repertoire data, information on donor age, sex, ethnicity and CMV serostatus was compiled. A later genetic analysis took genome-wide SNP genotypes for about 55% of the 666 donors and used that subset as a discovery cohort. All discovery cohort repertoires had been generated using a single sequencing platform. HLA typing covered class I and class II loci at four-digit resolution. The number of donors typed differed by locus, with about 629-640 for A, B, C, DRB1 and DQB1, 522 for DQA1, about 610 for DPA1, and 400 to 490 for DPB1. Because of strong linkage in the cohort, five DR-DQ haplotypes were treated as single units for association and clustering. Among about 390 genotyped donors of the cohort, an average of about 240,000 unique TCR beta nucleotide sequences were sequenced per donor, roughly 20% of them non-productive.

The library came from the immunoSEQ multiplex PCR assay. The multiplex PCR relied on a mix of 60 forward primers for TCR Vbeta segments and 13 reverse primers for TCR Jbeta segments. The CDR3 region of rearranged TCR beta genes was amplified from genomic DNA with a multiplex PCR assay. The Illumina HiSeq System was used to sequence the amplified TCR beta libraries as 87-base-pair reads. The authors processed their data as follows. In a later analysis, around 80 million unique TCR beta chains were counted across the 666 repertoires, and about 10 million of these chains were shared by at least two donors. A nearest-neighbor algorithm error-corrected the raw reads and collapsed the reads into unique sequences, merging closely related sequences to remove PCR and sequencing errors. CDR3 sequences were aligned to IMGT reference sequences to assign V, D and J gene segments. Each retained sequence needed at least a six-nucleotide match to both a V gene segment and a J gene segment. Rearrangements were called productive when the CDR3 lacked stop codons and stayed in frame with V and J; all others were non-productive. Following IMGT convention, CDR3 was defined as the stretch from the second conserved V-encoded cysteine up to the conserved J-encoded phenylalanine. In an earlier analysis of some 550 of the donors, sequences lacking an unambiguous match to a single V gene segment were excluded. In an earlier analysis of several hundred of the donors, V segments were called functional above 56.7% productive rearrangements and were called segregating when the between-donor standard deviation exceeded 5%. A statistical classification framework was built to diagnose cytomegalovirus status from the catalog of TCR beta chain sequences. In a later analysis, TCR nucleotide sequences were compared against IMGT/GENE-DB human TR gene sequences so that V and J genes could be assigned. The TCRdist pipeline was used in a later analysis to assign CDR3 sequences and most-parsimonious VDJ recombination scenarios. In a later analysis, each TCR beta chain was defined by its CDR3 amino acid sequence together with its V-gene family, and reads lacking a unique V-gene family were excluded. To address suspected cross-contamination and a sequencing artifact, a later analysis removed 592 highly shared, low-generation-probability nucleotide sequences. In a later analysis, a clonal expansion index was calculated for each public chain from normalized within-repertoire ranks of inferred template counts. In a later analysis, generation probabilities were computed using a VDJ recombination model fitted to out-of-frame rearrangements, and the results were checked against IGoR. In a later analysis, TCR-TCR, TCR-HLA and TCR-CMV co-occurrence was scored with hypergeometric tests, and a repertoire-size bias correction was applied to TCR pairs. In a later analysis, false discovery rates were estimated by permuting HLA or CMV assignments 20 times. In a later analysis, co-occurring TCRs were grouped using DBSCAN, and TCRdist sequence similarity was added for clustering within HLA-allele-positive subsets. Co-occurrence clustering excluded repertoires with fewer than 30,000 or more than 120,000 public chains, plus five with anomalous nucleotide sharing. TCRdb holds this immuneACCESS table with in-frame rearrangements only. Some clones are missing; in checked studies, unresolved V genes explain under half, and the rest has no known cause. The V and J calls and clone size are taken from that table; D and trimming were inferred from the DNA. A total of over 200,000 clones appear in this sample, roughly 82% of them only once. The ten largest clones take up approximately 6% of the sample.

Study-wide findings and limitations: When HLA alleles, especially DR and DQ, strongly co-occurred, attributing TCR associations to individual alleles was difficult. Presence/absence analyses assumed roughly uniform sequencing depth across donors, an assumption that may not hold. An earlier analysis of 450 to 750 of the donors showed that most TCR beta V segments appeared in productive rearrangements either about 90% or about 30% of the time, which broadly matched IMGT annotations. The classifier was reported to diagnose cytomegalovirus status with high specificity and sensitivity in both the original and validation cohorts. A later analysis found that HLA-associated TCR beta chains were more clonally expanded and had lower generation probabilities than equally common non-associated chains. A later genetic analysis associated a missense DCLRE1C variant with V-gene and J-gene trimming of TCR beta chains, and an independent cohort replicated the association. This cohort had only TCR beta chains sequenced, and the lack of alpha or paired-chain data limited which features could be detected. In vitro tests confirmed that a few of the cytomegalovirus-associated TCR beta chains recognize cytomegalovirus antigens. Because HLA typing was missing for some donors at each locus, association tests included only the typed subset. A later analysis associated 15,000 to 20,000 TCR beta sequences with specific HLA alleles at a false discovery rate of 0.05. In a later analysis, TCR association rates were found to vary across HLA loci, with the most associated TCRs seen for DRB1 alleles and the fewest for HLA-C alleles. Some IMGT-functional V segments, including TRBV6-2 and TRBV6-3, could not be distinguished by the 87-base-pair reads and were therefore excluded. Because counts were too low, about 18 rarely observed V segments, including chromosome 9 orphons, were left out of the earlier analysis of over 550 of the donors. Most CMV-associated TCR beta chains appeared to be HLA-restricted in a later analysis, and the HLA associations seemed to be driven largely by CMV exposure. Several of the top co-occurrence clusters appeared to be linked to parvovirus B19, influenza, CMV and Epstein-Barr virus, according to a later analysis. In the study, around 150 TCR beta chains were listed as associated with cytomegalovirus. For the cohort, immune exposure information was limited to CMV serostatus. The authors suggested that the approach could potentially be extended to other disease states and immunological phenotypes. A further reported finding was that TCR beta sequences accurately predicted the HLA-A and HLA-B alleles for most subjects in the first cohort. While some public TCRs were present in many individuals, most TCR sequences turned up only very rarely across donors. Correlated functional status among segregating V segments might be attributable to linkage disequilibrium, but an unknown experimental factor could not be ruled out. A group of highly shared sequence variants was considered likely to be a technical artifact of the sequencing pipeline. In a later genetic analysis, fewer N-insertions in productive TCRs were reported among donors in an Asian-associated ancestry cluster than the roughly 640-donor mean.

Via the germline V gene (reference sequence), CDR1 is MNHNY and CDR2 SVGAGI. The CDR3 spans 15 residues, from the cysteine through the phenylalanine. The kept DNA is CDR3 alone, 45 bases in frame from the first base. Cut back by 4 bases and 0 bases, the V and J ends lie 10 bases apart. The cohort comprised some 680 healthy bone marrow donors. At the time of sampling, all cohort members were nominally healthy, though unrecorded immune exposures were likely present. The donor was CMV seropositive and belonged to the group of 270 or so seropositive cohort members. Each donor provided a peripheral blood sample, and peripheral blood mononuclear cells were used for TCR beta sequencing. Genomic DNA was extracted from the blood cell samples with the Qiagen DNeasy Blood Extraction Kit.

The sequence was obtained from a man aged 40-49 years in good health and CMV-seropositive. This chain joins TRBV6-6 to TRBJ1-3; matching of 6 bases hints at TRBD1 as the D gene. The sequenced sample was PBMCs. The DNA reads TGTGCCAGCAGTTTCCCGACAGGCTCTGGAAACACCATATATTTT. This codes for CASSFPTGSGNTIYF.